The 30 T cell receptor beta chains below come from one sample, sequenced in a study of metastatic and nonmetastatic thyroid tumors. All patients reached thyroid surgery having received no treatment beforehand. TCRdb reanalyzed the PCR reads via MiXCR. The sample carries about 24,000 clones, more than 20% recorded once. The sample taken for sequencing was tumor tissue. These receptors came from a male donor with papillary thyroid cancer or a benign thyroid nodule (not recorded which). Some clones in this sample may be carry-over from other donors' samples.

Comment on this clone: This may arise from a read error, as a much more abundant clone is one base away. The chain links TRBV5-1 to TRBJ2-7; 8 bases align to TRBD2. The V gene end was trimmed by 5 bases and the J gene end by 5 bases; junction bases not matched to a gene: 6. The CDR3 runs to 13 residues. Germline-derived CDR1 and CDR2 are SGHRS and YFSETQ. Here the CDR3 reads CASRLAVGDEQYF. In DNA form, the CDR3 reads TGCGCCAGCAGACTAGCGGTAGGCGACGAGCAGTACTTC. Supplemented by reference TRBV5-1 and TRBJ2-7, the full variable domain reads KAGVTQTPRYLIKTRGQQVTLSCSPISGHRSVSWYQQTPGQGLQFLFEYFSETQRNKGNFPGRFSGRQFSNSRSEMNVSTLELGDSALYLCASRLAVGDEQYFGPGTRLTVT.

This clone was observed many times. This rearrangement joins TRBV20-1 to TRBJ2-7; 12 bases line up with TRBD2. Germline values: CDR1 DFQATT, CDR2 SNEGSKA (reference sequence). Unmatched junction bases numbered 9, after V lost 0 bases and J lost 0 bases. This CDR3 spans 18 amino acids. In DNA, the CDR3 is TGCAGTGCTAGAGATCCGGGACTAGCGGGTTTAAGCTCCTACGAGCAGTACTTC. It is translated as CSARDPGLAGLSSYEQYF.

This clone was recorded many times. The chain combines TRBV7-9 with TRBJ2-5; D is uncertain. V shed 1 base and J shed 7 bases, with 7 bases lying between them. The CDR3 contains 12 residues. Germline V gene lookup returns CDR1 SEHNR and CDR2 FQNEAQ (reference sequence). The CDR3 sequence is CASSLGLGTQYF. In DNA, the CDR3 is TGTGCCAGCAGCTTAGGGTTGGGGACCCAGTACTTC.

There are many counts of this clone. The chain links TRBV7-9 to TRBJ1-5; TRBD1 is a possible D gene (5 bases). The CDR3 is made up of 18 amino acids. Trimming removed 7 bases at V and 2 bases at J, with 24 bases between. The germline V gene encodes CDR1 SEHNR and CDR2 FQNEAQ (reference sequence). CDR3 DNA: TGTGCCAGCATCCTCCGGGGCCCAGGAAGGGTAGGCAATCAGCCCCAGCATTTT. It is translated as CASILRGPGRVGNQPQHF.

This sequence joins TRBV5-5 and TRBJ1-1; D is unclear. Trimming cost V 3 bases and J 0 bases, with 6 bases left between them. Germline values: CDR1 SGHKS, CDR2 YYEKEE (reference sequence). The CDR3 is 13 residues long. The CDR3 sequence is CASSSYLNTEAFF. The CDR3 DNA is TGTGCCAGCAGCTCCTATTTGAACACTGAAGCTTTCTTT. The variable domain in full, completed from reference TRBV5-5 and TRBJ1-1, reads DAGVTQSPTHLIKTRGQQVTLRCSPISGHKSVSWYQQVLGQGPQFIFQYYEKEERGRGNFPDRFSARQFPNYSSELNVNALLLGDSALYLCASSSYLNTEAFFGQGTRLTVV.

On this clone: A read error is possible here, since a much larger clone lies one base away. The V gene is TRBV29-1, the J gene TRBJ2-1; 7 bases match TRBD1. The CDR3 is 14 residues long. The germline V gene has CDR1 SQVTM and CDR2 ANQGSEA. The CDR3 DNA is TGCAGCGCCGAGGGACAGTTCTCCTACAATGAGAAGTTCTTC. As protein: CSAEGQFSYNEKFF.

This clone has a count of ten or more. The CDR3 nucleotides read TGCGCCAGCAGCTTGGTCCCGGGACTCCCGTGGTTAGCGGGAGAGACCCCCGGGGAGCTGTTTTTT. Its translation: CASSLVPGLPWLAGETPGELFF. The rearrangement uses TRBV5-1 and TRBJ2-2; 9 positions match TRBD2. This CDR3 contains 22 residues. V shed 0 bases and J 6 bases; nucleotides not matched to a gene: 24. CDR1 and CDR2 (germline): SGHRS, YFSETQ.

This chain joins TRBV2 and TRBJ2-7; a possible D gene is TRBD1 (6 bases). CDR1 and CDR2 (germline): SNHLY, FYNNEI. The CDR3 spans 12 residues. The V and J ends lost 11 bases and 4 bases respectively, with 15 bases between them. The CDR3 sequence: CAGKQGAYEQYF. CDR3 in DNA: TGTGCCGGTAAACAGGGAGCTTACGAGCAGTACTTC.

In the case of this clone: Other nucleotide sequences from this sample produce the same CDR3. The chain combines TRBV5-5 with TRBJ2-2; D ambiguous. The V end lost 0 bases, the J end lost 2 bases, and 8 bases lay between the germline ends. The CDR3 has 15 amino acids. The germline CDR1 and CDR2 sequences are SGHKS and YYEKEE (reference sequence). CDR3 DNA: TGTGCCAGCAGCTTGGGTGCCCTAAACACCGGGGAGCTGTTTTTT. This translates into CASSLGALNTGELFF.

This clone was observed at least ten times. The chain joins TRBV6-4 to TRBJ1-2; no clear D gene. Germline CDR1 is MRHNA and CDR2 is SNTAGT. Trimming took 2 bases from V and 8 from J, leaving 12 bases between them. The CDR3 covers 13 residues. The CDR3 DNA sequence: TGTGCCAGCAGTGACGGGATTGCGTCAGGCTACACCTTC. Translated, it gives CASSDGIASGYTF.

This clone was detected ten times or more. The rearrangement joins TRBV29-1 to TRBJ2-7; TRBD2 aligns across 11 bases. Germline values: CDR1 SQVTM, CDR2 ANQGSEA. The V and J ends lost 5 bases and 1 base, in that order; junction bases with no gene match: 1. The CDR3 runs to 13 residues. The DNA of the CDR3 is TGCAGCGTTTTAGCGGGAGGGTCCTACGAGCAGTACTTC. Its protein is CSVLAGGSYEQYF.

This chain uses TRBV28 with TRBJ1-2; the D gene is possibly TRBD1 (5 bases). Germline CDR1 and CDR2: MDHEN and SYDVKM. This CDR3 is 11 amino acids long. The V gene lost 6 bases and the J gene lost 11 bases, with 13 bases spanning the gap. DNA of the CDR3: TGTGCCAGCAGCCGCGACAGAGATTACACCTTC. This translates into CASSRDRDYTF.

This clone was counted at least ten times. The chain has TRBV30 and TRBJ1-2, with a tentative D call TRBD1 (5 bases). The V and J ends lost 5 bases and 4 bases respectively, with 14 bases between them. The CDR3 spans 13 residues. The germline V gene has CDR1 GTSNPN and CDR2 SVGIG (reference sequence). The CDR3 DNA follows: TGTGCCTGGGCCCCTAGGGGTGGCTATGGCTACACCTTC. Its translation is CAWAPRGGYGYTF.

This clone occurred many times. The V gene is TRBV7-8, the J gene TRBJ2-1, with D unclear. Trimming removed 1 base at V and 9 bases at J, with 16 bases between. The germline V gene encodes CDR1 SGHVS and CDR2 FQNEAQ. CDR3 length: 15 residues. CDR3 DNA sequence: TGTGCCAGCAGCTTAGAGTTGTTCGTACAAGGTGAGCAGTTCTTC. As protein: CASSLELFVQGEQFF.

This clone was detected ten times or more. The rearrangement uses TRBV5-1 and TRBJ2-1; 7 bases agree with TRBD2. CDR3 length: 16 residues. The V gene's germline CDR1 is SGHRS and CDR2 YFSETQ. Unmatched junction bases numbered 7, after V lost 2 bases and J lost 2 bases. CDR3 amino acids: CASSFLREETYNEQFF. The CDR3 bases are TGCGCCAGCAGCTTTCTACGGGAGGAAACCTACAATGAGCAGTTCTTC.

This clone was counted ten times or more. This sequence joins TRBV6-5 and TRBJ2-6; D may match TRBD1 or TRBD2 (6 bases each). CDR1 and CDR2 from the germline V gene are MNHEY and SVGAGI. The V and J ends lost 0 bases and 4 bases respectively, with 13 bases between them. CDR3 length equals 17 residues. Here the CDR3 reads CASSYSGGLGGANVLTF. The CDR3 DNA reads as TGTGCCAGCAGTTACTCGGGGGGCCTGGGGGGGGCCAACGTCCTGACTTTC.

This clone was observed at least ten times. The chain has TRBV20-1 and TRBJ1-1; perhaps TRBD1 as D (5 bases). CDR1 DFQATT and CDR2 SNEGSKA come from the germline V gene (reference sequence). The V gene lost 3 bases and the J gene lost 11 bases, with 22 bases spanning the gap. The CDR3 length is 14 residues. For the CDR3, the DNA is TGCAGTGCTAGCGAGACAGATATATACCTGACGGCTTTCTTT. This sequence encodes CSASETDIYLTAFF.

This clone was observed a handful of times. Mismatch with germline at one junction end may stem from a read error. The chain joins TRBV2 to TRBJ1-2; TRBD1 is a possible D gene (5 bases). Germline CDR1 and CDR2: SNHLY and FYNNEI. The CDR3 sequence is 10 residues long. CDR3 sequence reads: CASLVDLQVF. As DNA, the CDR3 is TGTGCCAGCTTAGTCGATTTACAGGTCTTC.

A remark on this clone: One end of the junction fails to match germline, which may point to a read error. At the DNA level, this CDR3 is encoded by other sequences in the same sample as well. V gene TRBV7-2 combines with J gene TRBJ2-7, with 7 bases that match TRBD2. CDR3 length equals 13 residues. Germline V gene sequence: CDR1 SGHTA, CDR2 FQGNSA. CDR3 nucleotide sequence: TGTGCAAGCAGCGCATCTCTAGCGGCTGAGCAGTACTTC. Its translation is CASSASLAAEQYF.

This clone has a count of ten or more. CDR3 protein: CSARRGSSNQPQHF. The CDR3 nucleotides read TGCAGTGCTAGGAGGGGGAGTAGCAATCAGCCCCAGCATTTT. The J gene is TRBJ1-5, the V gene TRBV20-1; the D gene is possibly TRBD1 (6 bases). The CDR3 runs 14 residues. The V end was cut by 3 bases, the J end by 0 bases, with 9 bases between. From germline, CDR1 is DFQATT and CDR2 SNEGSKA (reference sequence).

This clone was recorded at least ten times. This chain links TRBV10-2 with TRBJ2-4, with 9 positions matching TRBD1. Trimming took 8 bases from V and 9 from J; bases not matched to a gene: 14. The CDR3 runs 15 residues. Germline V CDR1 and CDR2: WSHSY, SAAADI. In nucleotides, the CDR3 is TGCGCCAGCTCCGGGACAGGGCGCTCCGGGGCCATTCAGTACTTC. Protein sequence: CASSGTGRSGAIQYF.

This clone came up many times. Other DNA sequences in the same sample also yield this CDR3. The CDR3 nucleotides read TGTGCCAGCAGCCGGGATTATGGCTACACCTTC. Its translation: CASSRDYGYTF. The chain couples TRBV14 to TRBJ1-2; D gene uncertain. Trimming removed 4 bases from V and 5 bases from J, with 5 bases in between. CDR3 length: 11 amino acids. Germline values: CDR1 SGHDN, CDR2 FVKESK.

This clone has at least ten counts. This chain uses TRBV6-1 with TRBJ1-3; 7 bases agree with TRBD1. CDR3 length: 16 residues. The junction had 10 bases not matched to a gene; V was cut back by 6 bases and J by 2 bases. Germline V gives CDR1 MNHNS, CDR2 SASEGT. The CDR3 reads CASRPQQGTAGNTIYF. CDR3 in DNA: TGTGCCAGCAGACCGCAACAGGGGACGGCTGGAAACACCATATATTTT.

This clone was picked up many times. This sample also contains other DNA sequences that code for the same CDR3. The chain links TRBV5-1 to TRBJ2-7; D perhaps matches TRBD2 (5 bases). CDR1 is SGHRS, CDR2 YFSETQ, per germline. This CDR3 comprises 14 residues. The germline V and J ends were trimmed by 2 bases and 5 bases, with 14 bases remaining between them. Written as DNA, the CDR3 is TGCGCCAGCAGCTTTTCGGGGTCGGGGAACGAGCAGTACTTC. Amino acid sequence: CASSFSGSGNEQYF.

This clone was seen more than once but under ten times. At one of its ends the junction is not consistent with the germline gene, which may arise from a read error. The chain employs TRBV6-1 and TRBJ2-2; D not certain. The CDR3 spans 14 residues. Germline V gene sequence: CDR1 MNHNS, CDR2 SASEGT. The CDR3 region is CACRDGRVSWELFF. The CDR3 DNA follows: TGTGCCTGCAGAGATGGACGCGTCTCTTGGGAGCTGTTTTTT.

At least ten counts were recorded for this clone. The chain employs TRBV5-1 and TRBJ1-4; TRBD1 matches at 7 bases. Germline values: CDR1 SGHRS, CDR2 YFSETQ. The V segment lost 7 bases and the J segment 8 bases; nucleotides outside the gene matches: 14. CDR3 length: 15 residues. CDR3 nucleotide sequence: TGCGCCAGCTCCTCCCAGACAGGGAACTACGAAAAACTGTTTTTT. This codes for CASSSQTGNYEKLFF.

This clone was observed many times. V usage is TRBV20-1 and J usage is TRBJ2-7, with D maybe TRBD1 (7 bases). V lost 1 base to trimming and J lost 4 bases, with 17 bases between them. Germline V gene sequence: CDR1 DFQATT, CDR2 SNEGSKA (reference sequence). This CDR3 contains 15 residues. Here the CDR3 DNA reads TGCAGTGCTAGAGCCCAGGGGGGAGGTTCATACGAGCAGTACTTC. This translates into CSARAQGGGSYEQYF.

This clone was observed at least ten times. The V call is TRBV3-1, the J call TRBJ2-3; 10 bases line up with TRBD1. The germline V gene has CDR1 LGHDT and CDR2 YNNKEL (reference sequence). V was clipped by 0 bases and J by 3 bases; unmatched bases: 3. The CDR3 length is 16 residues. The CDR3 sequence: CASSQDRGQGTDTQYF. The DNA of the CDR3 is TGTGCCAGCAGCCAAGATAGGGGACAGGGGACAGATACGCAGTATTTT.

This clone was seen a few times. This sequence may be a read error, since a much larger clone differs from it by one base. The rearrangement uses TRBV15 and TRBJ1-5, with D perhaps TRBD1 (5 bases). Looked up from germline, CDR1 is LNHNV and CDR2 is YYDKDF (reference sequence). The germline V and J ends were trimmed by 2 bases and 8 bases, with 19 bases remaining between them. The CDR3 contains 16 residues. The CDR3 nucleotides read TGTGCCACCAGCAGACAAGTGGGTAGGGGAGGGGAGCCCCAGCATTTT. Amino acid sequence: CATSRQVGRGGEPQHF.

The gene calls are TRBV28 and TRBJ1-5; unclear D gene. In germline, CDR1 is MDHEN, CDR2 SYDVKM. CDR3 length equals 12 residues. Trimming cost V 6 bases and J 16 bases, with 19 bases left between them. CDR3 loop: CASSVQGFPSHF. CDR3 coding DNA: TGTGCCAGCAGCGTACAAGGGTTCCCCAGCCATTTT.